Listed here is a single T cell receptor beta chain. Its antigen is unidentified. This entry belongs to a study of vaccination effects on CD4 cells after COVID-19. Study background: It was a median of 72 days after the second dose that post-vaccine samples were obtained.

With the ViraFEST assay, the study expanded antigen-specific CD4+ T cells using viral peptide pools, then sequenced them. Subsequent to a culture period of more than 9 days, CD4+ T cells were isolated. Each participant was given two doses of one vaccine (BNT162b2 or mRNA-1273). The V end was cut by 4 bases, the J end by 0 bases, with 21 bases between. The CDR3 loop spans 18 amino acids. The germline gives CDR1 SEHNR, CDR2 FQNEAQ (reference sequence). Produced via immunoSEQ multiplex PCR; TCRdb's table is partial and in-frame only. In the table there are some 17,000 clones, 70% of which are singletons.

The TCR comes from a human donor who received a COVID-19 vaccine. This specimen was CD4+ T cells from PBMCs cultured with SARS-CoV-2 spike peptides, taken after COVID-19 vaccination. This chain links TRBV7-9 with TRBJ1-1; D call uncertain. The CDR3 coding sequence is TGTGCCAGCAGCTCCGACCTCCTCGGGCGGACCATGAACACTGAAGCTTTCTTT. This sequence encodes CASSSDLLGRTMNTEAFF.